The 21 T cell receptor beta chains below were found in one sample sequenced in a study of glioma-infiltrating T cells. TCR alpha and beta CDR3 regions were amplified from RNA using iRepertoire nested multiplex PCR. TCRdb recomputed calls from the multiplex PCR reads with MiXCR, one row per CDR3 protein. The sample lists over 90,000 distinct CDR3 sequences; about 30% were seen once. Sequencing was carried out using glioma tissue, nonneoplastic brain tissue, or PBMCs (not recorded which). These receptors were obtained from a human donor with low-grade glioma or glioblastoma, undergoing nonglioma brain surgery, or in good health (not recorded which).

This clonotype was observed a few times. This rearrangement joins TRBV5-5 to TRBJ2-5; D remains unclear. The CDR3 loop spans 14 amino acids. CDR1 and CDR2 (germline): SGHKS, YYEKEE (reference sequence). Deletions cut 0 bases from V and 3 bases from J, with 9 bases between. The CDR3 sequence: CASSLGGWEETQYF. In DNA, the CDR3 is TGTGCCAGCAGCTTGGGAGGCTGGGAAGAGACCCAGTACTTC.

V usage is TRBV7-9 and J usage is TRBJ2-7, with 8 bases fitting TRBD2. The CDR3 consists of 16 residues. V trimming: 1 base; J trimming: 4 bases; junction bases outside the gene matches: 9. Looked up from germline, CDR1 is SEHNR and CDR2 is FQNEAQ (reference sequence). The CDR3 DNA reads TGTGCCAGCAGCTTAGTGGGCGGGGGGCGCGATTACGAGCAGTACTTC. Translating it yields CASSLVGGGRDYEQYF.

A remark on this clonotype: The CDR3 carries no conserved terminal phenylalanine or tryptophan, so it likely arises from a read error. This chain connects TRBV6-2 or TRBV6-3 to TRBJ1-1, with D unclear. Germline-derived CDR1 and CDR2 are MNHEY and SVGEGT. With 10 bases removed from V and 1 base from J, the gap between germline ends came to 7 bases. This CDR3 comprises 11 residues. The CDR3 nucleotides read TGTGCCAACATAGCGAACACTGAAGCTTTCCTT. Translated: CANIANTEAFL.

This clonotype has just a few counts. J is TRBJ1-2 and V is TRBV4-1; a possible D gene is TRBD1 (5 bases). V gave up 0 bases and J gave up 7 bases, with 12 bases separating them. Germline loops: CDR1 MGHRA, CDR2 YSYEKL. The length of the CDR3 is 14 residues. DNA for the CDR3: TGCGCCAGCAGCCAAGAGGGAGGGGTACTTGGCTACACCTTC. Translation: CASSQEGGVLGYTF.

The chain joins TRBV5-6 to TRBJ2-1, with D perhaps matching TRBD1 (6 bases). The CDR3 consists of 17 residues. The V gene's germline CDR1 is SGHDT and CDR2 YYEEEE. Trimming removed 2 bases at V and 0 bases at J, with 15 bases between. CDR3 loop: CASSFGPGQDSYNEQFF. In nucleotides, the CDR3 is TGTGCCAGCAGCTTTGGACCGGGACAAGACTCCTACAATGAGCAGTTCTTC.

The sample holds many counts of this clonotype. J is TRBJ1-5 and V is TRBV4-2, with no clear D. Germline V CDR1 and CDR2: LGHNA, YNFKEQ. With 1 base removed from V and 7 bases from J, the gap between germline ends came to 17 bases. This CDR3 comprises 16 residues. CDR3 residues: CASSQAGDAGGQPQHF. DNA of the CDR3: TGTGCCAGCAGCCAAGCGGGTGATGCTGGAGGGCAGCCCCAGCATTTT.

The chain has TRBV29-1 and TRBJ2-7; tentatively, D is TRBD1 (5 bases). The CDR3 consists of 13 residues. In germline, CDR1 is SQVTM, CDR2 ANQGSEA. V was clipped by 3 bases and J by 3 bases, with 12 bases between them. CDR3 coding DNA: TGCAGCGTTGAGACAGTTAACTACTACGAGCAGTACTTC. It is translated as CSVETVNYYEQYF.

This clonotype was counted only a few times. The V gene is TRBV4-1, the J gene TRBJ1-1; 9 bases match TRBD1. Germline V CDR1 and CDR2: MGHRA, YSYEKL. J lost 12 bases, V lost 0 bases, and 8 bases had no gene match. This CDR3 is built from 14 residues. In nucleotides, the CDR3 is TGCGCCAGCAGCCAAGATCTAGGGACAGGGAGGACTTTCTTT. Its translation: CASSQDLGTGRTFF.

This clonotype was counted at least ten times. This chain connects TRBV28 to TRBJ1-1; D is unresolved. Germline V gives CDR1 MDHEN, CDR2 SYDVKM. CDR3 size: 13 residues. V shed 5 bases and J shed 4 bases, with 11 bases lying between them. The chain's CDR3 is CASSRPEGTEAFF. CDR3 DNA sequence: TGTGCCAGCAGTCGTCCGGAGGGCACTGAAGCTTTCTTT.

The chain carries TRBV5-1 and TRBJ2-5, with D tentatively TRBD2 (5 bases). Germline V gene sequence: CDR1 SGHRS, CDR2 YFSETQ. V lost 4 bases and J 6 bases, leaving 16 bases between the germline ends. The CDR3 contains 14 residues. The CDR3 region is CASSLELGPKTQYF. CDR3 DNA: TGCGCCAGCAGCCTTGAACTAGGGCCCAAGACCCAGTACTTC.

In its sample, this clonotype was seen a few times. The rearrangement uses TRBV29-1 and TRBJ1-2; 7 bases fit TRBD1. V shed 6 bases, J shed 2 bases, and the junction held 9 bases outside the gene matches. The CDR3 consists of 14 residues. CDR1 is SQVTM, CDR2 ANQGSEA, per germline. CDR3 loop: CSVETTGNNYGYTF. DNA of the CDR3: TGCAGCGTGGAAACGACAGGGAACAACTATGGCTACACCTTC.

This clonotype was recorded many times. The chain recombines TRBV2 with TRBJ1-5; D is possibly TRBD1 (5 bases). Germline V gives CDR1 SNHLY, CDR2 FYNNEI. Trimming pared 6 bases from V and 5 bases from J, leaving 17 bases between. The CDR3 has 15 residues. As DNA, the CDR3 is TGTGCCAGCAGGACCCAGGGAACTTCTGATCAGCCCCAGCATTTT. Its protein is CASRTQGTSDQPQHF.

The J gene is TRBJ2-7, the V gene TRBV6-2 or TRBV6-3; the match to TRBD2 covers 7 bases. Germline V gene sequence: CDR1 MNHEY, CDR2 SVGEGT. The ends lost 3 bases at V and 3 bases at J; junction bases unmatched: 8. The CDR3 covers 15 residues. The CDR3 here is CASSYSGRGIYEQYF. The CDR3 nucleotides read TGTGCCAGCAGTTATTCAGGGAGGGGAATCTACGAGCAGTACTTC.

There are many counts of this clonotype. The rearrangement joins TRBV20-1 to TRBJ2-3; the match to TRBD2 covers 7 bases. This CDR3 has 17 residues. Trimming took 5 bases from V and 2 from J; bases not matched to a gene: 16. The germline CDR1 and CDR2 sequences are DFQATT and SNEGSKA (reference sequence). The CDR3 is CSALFNPVGGSTDTQYF. The DNA of the CDR3 is TGCAGTGCTTTGTTTAACCCAGTGGGGGGGTCCACAGATACGCAGTATTTT.

Ten or more counts support this clonotype. The rearrangement joins TRBV4-2 to TRBJ2-3, with D hard to call. The germline V and J ends were trimmed by 3 bases and 4 bases, with 8 bases remaining between them. Germline V CDR1 and CDR2: LGHNA, YNFKEQ. The CDR3 has 13 residues. The CDR3 region is CASSQGEADTQYF. The CDR3 coding sequence is TGTGCCAGCAGCCAGGGCGAAGCAGATACGCAGTATTTT.

Turning to this clonotype: The junction departs from the called germline gene at one end, perhaps through a read error. The rearrangement uses TRBV28 and TRBJ1-1, with no clear D. The germline V gene has CDR1 MDHEN and CDR2 SYDVKM. CDR3 length: 12 amino acids. CDR3 in amino acids: CASRTGGTEALF. The CDR3, as DNA: TGTGCCAGCAGAACTGGAGGTACTGAAGCTTTATTT.

The chain couples TRBV28 to TRBJ1-2; D possibly corresponds to TRBD1 (5 bases). The V end lost 5 bases, the J end lost 3 bases, and 16 bases lay between the germline ends. The germline V gene encodes CDR1 MDHEN and CDR2 SYDVKM. The CDR3 extends over 15 amino acids. The CDR3 DNA reads TGTGCCAGCAGTGACTGGGCGGGGGGTCACTATGGCTACACCTTC. Its protein product is CASSDWAGGHYGYTF.

The V and J genes are TRBV9 and TRBJ2-1; D not resolved. Trimming shortened V by 2 bases and J by 2 bases, and 8 bases separated the two germline ends. CDR3 length equals 14 residues. Germline lookup yields CDR1 SGDLS and CDR2 YYNGEE. CDR3: CASSVEGTYNEQFF. The DNA of the CDR3 is TGTGCCAGCAGCGTCGAAGGTACCTACAATGAGCAGTTCTTC.

This clonotype has at least ten counts. The rearrangement uses TRBV4-3 and TRBJ2-5; D may be TRBD2 (5 bases). The CDR3 spans 14 residues. Germline CDR1 LGHNA, CDR2 YSLEER. V lost 3 bases, J lost 3 bases, and 11 bases lay in between. CDR3 protein: CASSQPGSKETQYF. CDR3 in DNA: TGCGCCAGCAGCCAGCCGGGGTCTAAAGAGACCCAGTACTTC.

The sample holds many counts of this clonotype. This rearrangement joins TRBV27 to TRBJ1-1; 10 positions match TRBD1. Germline trimming cut 6 bases from V and 2 bases from J; bases unmatched to any gene: 6. CDR3 size: 15 residues. CDR1 is MNHEY and CDR2 is SMNVEV in the germline V gene (reference sequence). In DNA, the CDR3 is TGTGCCAGCAGGGATAAGACAGGGGGCAACACTGAAGCTTTCTTT. Translation gives CASRDKTGGNTEAFF.

V is TRBV12-3 or TRBV12-4 and J is TRBJ1-5; D not resolved. The CDR3 length is 13 residues. V lost 6 bases and J 4 bases, leaving 10 bases between the germline ends. The CDR3 protein is CASSRSQNQPQHF. CDR3 in DNA: TGTGCCAGCAGCCGATCGCAAAATCAGCCCCAGCATTTT.